Below, 6 T cell receptor beta chains from the same sample are listed, as sequenced in a study of cytomegalovirus exposure and HLA in healthy donors (dated by TCRdb to about 2017). Libraries were built with the immunoSEQ multiplex PCR assay. A mixture of 60 forward primers for TCR Vbeta segments and 13 reverse primers for TCR Jbeta segments was used in the multiplex PCR. In TCRdb, the immuneACCESS table is reduced to in-frame sequences with V and J assigned. These tables do not hold every clone; where another copy was compared, an unresolved V gene accounts for under half, and the others remain unexplained. This sample is represented by around 190,000 clones; approximately 80% of them were singletons. In total, the top ten clones hold 3.4% of the sample. Specimen: PBMCs. All receptors come from a man in his forties in good health and CMV-seropositive.

The chain is built from TRBV4-2 and TRBJ2-7, with 10 bases aligning to TRBD1. Trimming at V came to 5 bases and at J to 4 bases, leaving 8 bases not matched to a gene. The CDR3 spans 15 residues. CDR1 LGHNA and CDR2 YNFKEQ come from the germline V gene. As DNA, the CDR3 is TGTGCCAGCAGCGAGATACCGGGACAGGGGTACGAGCAGTACTTC. This encodes CASSEIPGQGYEQYF.

The rearrangement links TRBV11-2 to TRBJ2-3; 12 bases match TRBD2. Unmatched junction bases numbered 9, after V lost 1 base and J lost 4 bases. CDR3 length: 18 amino acids. Germline lookup yields CDR1 SGHAT and CDR2 FQNNGV. In nucleotides, the CDR3 is TGTGCCAGCAGCTTAGGAGCTAGCGGGGGGGTTGGGCCAGATACGCAGTATTTT. Its translation: CASSLGASGGVGPDTQYF.

The chain employs TRBV11-2 and TRBJ2-1; TRBD1 agrees at 8 bases. From germline, CDR1 is SGHAT and CDR2 FQNNGV. With V trimmed by 0 bases and J by 8 bases, 9 bases remained unmatched. The CDR3 consists of 16 residues. CDR3 region: CASSLDRTGYPDEQFF. For the CDR3, the DNA is TGTGCCAGCAGCTTAGACCGGACAGGGTACCCCGATGAGCAGTTCTTC.

The chain employs TRBV5-1 and TRBJ2-5; 7 bases are shared with TRBD1. J lost 5 bases, V lost 0 bases, and 4 bases had no gene match. The CDR3 runs to 14 residues. Germline assignment: CDR1 SGHRS and CDR2 YFSETQ. The CDR3 nucleotides read TGCGCCAGCAGCTTGGAGGGGGCTGAGGAGACCCAGTACTTC. It specifies CASSLEGAEETQYF.

On this clone: A read error may account for a junction end that differs from germline. V is TRBV10-2 and J is TRBJ2-2, with D possibly being TRBD2 (5 bases). CDR1 and CDR2 from the germline V gene are WSHSY and SAAADI. The CDR3 length is 16 residues. The CDR3 bases are TGCGCCAGCACTGAGGTGAACCGACCGGGGACCGGGGAGCTGTTTTTT. Its translation: CASTEVNRPGTGELFF.

CDR3 loop: CASSLGDSLSYEQYF. CDR3 nucleotide sequence: TGTGCCAGCAGCTTAGGGGACAGCCTGTCTTACGAGCAGTACTTC. The rearrangement uses TRBV11-2 and TRBJ2-7, with 7 positions matching TRBD1. This CDR3 comprises 15 residues. Unmatched junction bases numbered 7, after V lost 1 base and J lost 4 bases. Germline CDR1 and CDR2: SGHAT and FQNNGV.